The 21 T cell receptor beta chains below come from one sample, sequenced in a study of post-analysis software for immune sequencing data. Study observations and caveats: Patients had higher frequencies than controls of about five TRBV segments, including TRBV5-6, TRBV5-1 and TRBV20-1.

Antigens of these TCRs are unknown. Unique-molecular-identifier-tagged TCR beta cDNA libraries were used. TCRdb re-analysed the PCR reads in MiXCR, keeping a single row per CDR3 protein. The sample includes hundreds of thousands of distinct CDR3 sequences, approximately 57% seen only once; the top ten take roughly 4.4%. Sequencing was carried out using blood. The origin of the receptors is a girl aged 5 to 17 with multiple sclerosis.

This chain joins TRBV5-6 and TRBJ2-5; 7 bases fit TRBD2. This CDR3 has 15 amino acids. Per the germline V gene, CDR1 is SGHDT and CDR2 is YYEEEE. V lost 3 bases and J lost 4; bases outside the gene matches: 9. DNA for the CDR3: TGTGCCAGCAGCTCAGTCGGGAGGCCGGGAGAGACCCAGTACTTC. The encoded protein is CASSSVGRPGETQYF.

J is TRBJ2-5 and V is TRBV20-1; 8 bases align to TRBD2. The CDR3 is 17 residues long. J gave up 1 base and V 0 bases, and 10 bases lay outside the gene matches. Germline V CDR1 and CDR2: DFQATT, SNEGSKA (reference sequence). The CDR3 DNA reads TGCAGTGCTAGAGATGGGCTAGCGGGCATTCTCCAAGAGACCCAGTACTTC. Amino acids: CSARDGLAGILQETQYF.

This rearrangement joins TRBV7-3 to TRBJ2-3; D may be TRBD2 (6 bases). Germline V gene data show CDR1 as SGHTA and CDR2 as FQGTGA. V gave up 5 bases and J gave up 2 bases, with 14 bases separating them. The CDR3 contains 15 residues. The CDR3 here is CASSVASAPTDTQYF. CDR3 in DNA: TGTGCCAGCAGCGTGGCTAGCGCCCCCACAGATACGCAGTATTTT.

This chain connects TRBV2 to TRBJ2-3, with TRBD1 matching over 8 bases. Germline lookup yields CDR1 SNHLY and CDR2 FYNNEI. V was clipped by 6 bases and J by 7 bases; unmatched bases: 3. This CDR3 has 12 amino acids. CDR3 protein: CASRHRGNTQYF. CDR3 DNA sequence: TGTGCCAGCAGGCACAGGGGGAATACGCAGTATTTT.

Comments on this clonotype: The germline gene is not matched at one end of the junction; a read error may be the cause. CDR3 nucleotides: TGTGCCAGCAGCCAAGAAGGCGCGTTCTCTGGGGCCAATGTCCTGACTTTC. This codes for CASSQEGAFSGANVLTF. V and J are TRBV3-1 and TRBJ2-6; possible D gene TRBD1, 5 bases. The CDR3 contains 17 residues. Per the germline V gene, CDR1 is LGHDT and CDR2 is YNNKEL (reference sequence).

CDR3 region: CASSLDGTGEETQYF. The CDR3 bases are TGCGCCAGCAGCTTGGATGGGACAGGGGAAGAGACCCAGTACTTC. V and J are TRBV5-1 and TRBJ2-5; 10 nucleotides line up with TRBD1. CDR1 and CDR2 from the germline V gene are SGHRS and YFSETQ. The V segment lost 0 bases and the J segment 3 bases; nucleotides outside the gene matches: 2. This CDR3 region has 15 residues.

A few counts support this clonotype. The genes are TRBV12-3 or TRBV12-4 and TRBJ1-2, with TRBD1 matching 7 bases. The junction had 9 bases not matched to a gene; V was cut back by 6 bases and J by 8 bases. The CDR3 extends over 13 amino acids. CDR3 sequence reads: CASSPGTAIGYTF. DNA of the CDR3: TGTGCCAGCAGCCCCGGGACAGCGATCGGCTACACCTTC.

The CDR3, as DNA: TGCAGCGTTGAGCCGGCTGGGGCCAACGTCCTGACTTTC. Translating it yields CSVEPAGANVLTF. V is TRBV29-1 and J is TRBJ2-6; no clear D. V lost 3 bases and J lost 2, with 5 bases in between. The CDR3 totals 13 residues. Germline CDR1 is SQVTM and CDR2 is ANQGSEA.

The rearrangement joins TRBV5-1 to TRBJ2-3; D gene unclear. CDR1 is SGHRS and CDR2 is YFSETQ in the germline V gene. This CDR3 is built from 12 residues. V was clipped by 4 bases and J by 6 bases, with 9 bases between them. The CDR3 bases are TGCGCCAGCAGCATGATAAGGGATACGCAGTATTTT. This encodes CASSMIRDTQYF.

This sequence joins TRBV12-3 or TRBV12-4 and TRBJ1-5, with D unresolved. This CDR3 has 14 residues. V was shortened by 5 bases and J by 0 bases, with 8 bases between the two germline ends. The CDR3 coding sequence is TGTGCCAGCAGTGACGGGATTAGCAATCAGCCCCAGCATTTT. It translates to CASSDGISNQPQHF.

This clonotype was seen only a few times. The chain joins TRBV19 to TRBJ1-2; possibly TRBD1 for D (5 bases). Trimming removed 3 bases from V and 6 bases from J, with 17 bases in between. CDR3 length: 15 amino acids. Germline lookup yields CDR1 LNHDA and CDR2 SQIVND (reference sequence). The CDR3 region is CASSITDGAGHGYTF. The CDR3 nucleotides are TGTGCCAGTAGTATCACTGACGGGGCAGGGCATGGCTACACCTTC.

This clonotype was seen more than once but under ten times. CDR3 nucleotide sequence: TGTGCCAGCAGGGTCGGGGGACAGGGGGAGCAGTACTTC. This translates into CASRVGGQGEQYF. The V gene is TRBV7-2, the J gene TRBJ2-7; 10 bases align to TRBD1. Germline-derived CDR1 and CDR2 are SGHTA and FQGNSA. The ends lost 6 bases at V and 7 bases at J; junction bases unmatched: 6. The CDR3 totals 13 residues.

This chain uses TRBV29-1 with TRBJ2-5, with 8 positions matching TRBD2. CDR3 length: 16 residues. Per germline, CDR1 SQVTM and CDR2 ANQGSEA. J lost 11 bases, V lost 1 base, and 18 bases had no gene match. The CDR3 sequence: CSVEAPYPAGDYEQYF. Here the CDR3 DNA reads TGCAGCGTTGAAGCCCCCTATCCAGCGGGAGACTATGAGCAGTACTTC. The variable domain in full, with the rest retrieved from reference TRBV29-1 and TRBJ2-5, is SAVISQKPSRDICQRGTSLTIQCQVDSQVTMMFWYRQQPGQSLTLIATANQGSEATYESGFVIDKFPISRPNLTFSTLTVSNMSPEDSSIYLCSVEAPYPAGDYEQYFGPGTRLLVL.

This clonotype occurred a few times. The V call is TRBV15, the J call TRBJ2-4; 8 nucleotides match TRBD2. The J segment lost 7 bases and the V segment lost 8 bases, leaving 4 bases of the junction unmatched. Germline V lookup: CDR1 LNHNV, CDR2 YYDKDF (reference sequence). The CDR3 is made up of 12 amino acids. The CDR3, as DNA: TGTGCCACCTCCGGGACTAGTAACATTCAGTACTTC. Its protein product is CATSGTSNIQYF. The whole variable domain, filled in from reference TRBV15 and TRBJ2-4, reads DAMVIQNPRYQVTQFGKPVTLSCSQTLNHNVMYWYQQKSSQAPKLLFHYYDKDFNNEADTPDNFQSRRPNTSFCFLDIRSPGLGDTAMYLCATSGTSNIQYFGAGTRLSVL.

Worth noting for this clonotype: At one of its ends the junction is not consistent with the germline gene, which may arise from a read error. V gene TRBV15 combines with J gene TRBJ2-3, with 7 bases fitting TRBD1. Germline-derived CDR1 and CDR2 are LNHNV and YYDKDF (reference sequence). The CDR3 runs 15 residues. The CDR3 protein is CATSREKPGTATQYF. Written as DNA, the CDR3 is TGTGCCACCAGCAGAGAAAAACCCGGGACAGCTACGCAGTATTTT.

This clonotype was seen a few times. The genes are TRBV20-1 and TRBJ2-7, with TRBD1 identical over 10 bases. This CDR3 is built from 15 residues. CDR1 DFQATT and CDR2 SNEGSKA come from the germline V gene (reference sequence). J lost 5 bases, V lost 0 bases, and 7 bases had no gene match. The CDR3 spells CSARDRGQGLHEQYF. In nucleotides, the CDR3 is TGCAGTGCTAGAGATAGGGGACAGGGGTTACACGAGCAGTACTTC.

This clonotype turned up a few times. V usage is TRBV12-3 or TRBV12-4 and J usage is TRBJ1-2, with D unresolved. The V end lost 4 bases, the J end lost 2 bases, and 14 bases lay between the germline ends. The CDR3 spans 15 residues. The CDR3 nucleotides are TGTGCCAGCAGTTCCCTGATTGACACCAACTATGGCTACACCTTC. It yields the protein CASSSLIDTNYGYTF.

CDR3 DNA: TGCAGTGCAGATATCCGGGACCTCCCAGGCAATGAGCAGTTCTTC. Its protein product is CSADIRDLPGNEQFF. The rearrangement joins TRBV20-1 to TRBJ2-1, with D possibly called TRBD1 or TRBD2 (5 bases each). There are 15 residues in the CDR3. CDR1 and CDR2 (germline): DFQATT, SNEGSKA (reference sequence). Trimming stripped 6 bases from V and 6 bases from J, with 21 bases between.

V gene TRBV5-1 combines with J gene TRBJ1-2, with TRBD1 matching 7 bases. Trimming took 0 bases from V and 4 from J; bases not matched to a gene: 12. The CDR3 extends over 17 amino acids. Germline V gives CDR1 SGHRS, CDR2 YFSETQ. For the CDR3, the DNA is TGCGCCAGCAGCTTGGCCGGGACAGCCTACAGCGGCTATGGCTACACCTTC. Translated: CASSLAGTAYSGYGYTF.

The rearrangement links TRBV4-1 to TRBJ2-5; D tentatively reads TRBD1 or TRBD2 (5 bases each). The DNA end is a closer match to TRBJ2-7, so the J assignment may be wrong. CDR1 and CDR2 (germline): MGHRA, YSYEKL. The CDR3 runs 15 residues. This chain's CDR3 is CASSQEGWDGYEQYF. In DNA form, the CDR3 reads TGCGCCAGCAGCCAAGAGGGATGGGACGGGTACGAGCAGTACTTC.

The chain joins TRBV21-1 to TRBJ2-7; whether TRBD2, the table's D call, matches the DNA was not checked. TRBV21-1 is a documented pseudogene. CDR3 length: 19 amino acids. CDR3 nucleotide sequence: TGTGCCAGCAGCAAAGATGGGGCTAGCGGGAGGCCCCAGACCTACGAGCAGTACTTC. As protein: CASSKDGASGRPQTYEQYF.